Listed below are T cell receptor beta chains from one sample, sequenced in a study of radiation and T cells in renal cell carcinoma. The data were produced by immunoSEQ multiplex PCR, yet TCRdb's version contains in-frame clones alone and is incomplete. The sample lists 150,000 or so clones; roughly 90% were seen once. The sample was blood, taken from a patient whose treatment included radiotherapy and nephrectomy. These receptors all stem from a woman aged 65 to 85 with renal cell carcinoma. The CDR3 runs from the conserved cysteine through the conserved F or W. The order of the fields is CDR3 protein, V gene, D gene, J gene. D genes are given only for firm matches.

CDR3 protein: CASSSPGTGTYEQYF
V gene: TRBV28
D gene: TRBD1
J gene: TRBJ2-7

CDR3 protein: CASSPWTGSYEQYF
V gene: TRBV6-5
D gene: TRBD1
J gene: TRBJ2-7

CDR3 protein: CASSLGPRGDTQYF
V gene: TRBV5-8
D gene: -
J gene: TRBJ2-3

CDR3 protein: CASRKAGGRKDTQYF
V gene: TRBV6-5
D gene: TRBD2
J gene: TRBJ2-3

CDR3 protein: CASSPGGGGRSQYNEQFF
V gene: TRBV7-2
D gene: -
J gene: TRBJ2-1

CDR3 protein: CAISESMTSGGPHSYEQYF
V gene: TRBV10-3
D gene: TRBD2
J gene: TRBJ2-7

CDR3 protein: CASSEEVGTSNQPQHF
V gene: TRBV6-1
D gene: -
J gene: TRBJ1-5

CDR3 protein: CAWSVGGANYGYTF
V gene: TRBV30
D gene: -
J gene: TRBJ1-2

CDR3 protein: CASSDRTSGSTDTQYF
V gene: TRBV7-3
D gene: TRBD2
J gene: TRBJ2-3

CDR3 protein: CASSRGSRGTTRGTEAFF
V gene: TRBV28
D gene: -
J gene: TRBJ1-1

CDR3 protein: CASSLRGSSNQPQHF
V gene: TRBV28
D gene: -
J gene: TRBJ1-5

CDR3 protein: CAGIRDLSYNEQFF
V gene: TRBV2
D gene: -
J gene: TRBJ2-1

CDR3 protein: CASLSVSTEAFF
V gene: TRBV2
D gene: -
J gene: TRBJ1-1

CDR3 protein: CASSQQAMYGYTF
V gene: TRBV6-6
D gene: -
J gene: TRBJ1-2

CDR3 protein: CASSQYLQTFSSYNEQFF
V gene: TRBV14
D gene: -
J gene: TRBJ2-1

CDR3 protein: CASSYSGGRNTGELFF
V gene: TRBV5-1
D gene: TRBD2
J gene: TRBJ2-2

CDR3 protein: CASSQIMTGAGANEKLFF
V gene: TRBV4-3
D gene: TRBD1
J gene: TRBJ1-4

CDR3 protein: CASSSQGADTQYF
V gene: TRBV28
D gene: -
J gene: TRBJ2-3

CDR3 protein: CASSEGTRRDYEQYF
V gene: TRBV5-4
D gene: -
J gene: TRBJ2-7

CDR3 protein: CASSLKFTGELFF
V gene: TRBV28
D gene: -
J gene: TRBJ2-2

CDR3 protein: CATSRDRTGVTGELFF
V gene: TRBV15
D gene: TRBD1
J gene: TRBJ2-2

CDR3 protein: CASSVGGANTGELFF
V gene: TRBV9
D gene: -
J gene: TRBJ2-2

CDR3 protein: CATSRGQGGSYEQYF
V gene: TRBV15
D gene: TRBD1
J gene: TRBJ2-7

CDR3 protein: CASSEGTGGFTEAFF
V gene: TRBV9
D gene: TRBD1
J gene: TRBJ1-1

CDR3 protein: CASSPMGLAGYNEQFF
V gene: TRBV7-2
D gene: TRBD2
J gene: TRBJ2-1

CDR3 protein: CASSSPGQGNYGYTF
V gene: TRBV6-5
D gene: TRBD1
J gene: TRBJ1-2

CDR3 protein: CASSLAAGPYGYTF
V gene: TRBV5-1
D gene: -
J gene: TRBJ1-2

CDR3 protein: CASSSQRNQPQHF
V gene: TRBV27
D gene: -
J gene: TRBJ1-5

CDR3 protein: CAISELTGTGSEQYF
V gene: TRBV6-4
D gene: TRBD1
J gene: TRBJ2-7

CDR3 protein: CASSDGLGPANEKLFF
V gene: TRBV2
D gene: -
J gene: TRBJ1-4

CDR3 protein: CASSTQTGANSPLHF
V gene: TRBV19
D gene: -
J gene: TRBJ1-6

CDR3 protein: CSAYLQETQYF
V gene: TRBV20-1
D gene: -
J gene: TRBJ2-5

CDR3 protein: CASSVGLAGAYEQYF
V gene: TRBV9
D gene: TRBD2
J gene: TRBJ2-7

CDR3 protein: CASSFGGKSTDTQYF
V gene: TRBV5-8
D gene: -
J gene: TRBJ2-3

CDR3 protein: CASTSPMGVETQYF
V gene: TRBV7-2
D gene: -
J gene: TRBJ2-5

CDR3 protein: CASTWGSEVADTQYF
V gene: TRBV9
D gene: -
J gene: TRBJ2-3

CDR3 protein: CASSGGSQETQYF
V gene: TRBV9
D gene: -
J gene: TRBJ2-5

CDR3 protein: CASSQDTGGGGYTF
V gene: TRBV4-1
D gene: TRBD1
J gene: TRBJ1-2

CDR3 protein: CASSPGNMNTEAFF
V gene: TRBV9
D gene: -
J gene: TRBJ1-1

CDR3 protein: CASSPRTDPNTGELFF
V gene: TRBV5-4
D gene: -
J gene: TRBJ2-2

CDR3 protein: CSASVGSPLHF
V gene: TRBV20-1
D gene: -
J gene: TRBJ1-6

CDR3 protein: CASSLAADTQYF
V gene: TRBV7-2
D gene: -
J gene: TRBJ2-3

CDR3 protein: CAWRLAGVRDTQYF
V gene: TRBV30
D gene: TRBD2
J gene: TRBJ2-3

CDR3 protein: CASSKFGTGGRDTEAFF
V gene: TRBV27
D gene: TRBD1
J gene: TRBJ1-1

CDR3 protein: CASSFGVPSYEQYF
V gene: TRBV7-2
D gene: -
J gene: TRBJ2-7

CDR3 protein: CASSLWGRPATNEKLFF
V gene: TRBV7-9
D gene: -
J gene: TRBJ1-4

CDR3 protein: CASGGGYSTEAFF
V gene: TRBV28
D gene: TRBD1
J gene: TRBJ1-1

CDR3 protein: CASSEARGNNSPLHF
V gene: TRBV6-1
D gene: -
J gene: TRBJ1-6